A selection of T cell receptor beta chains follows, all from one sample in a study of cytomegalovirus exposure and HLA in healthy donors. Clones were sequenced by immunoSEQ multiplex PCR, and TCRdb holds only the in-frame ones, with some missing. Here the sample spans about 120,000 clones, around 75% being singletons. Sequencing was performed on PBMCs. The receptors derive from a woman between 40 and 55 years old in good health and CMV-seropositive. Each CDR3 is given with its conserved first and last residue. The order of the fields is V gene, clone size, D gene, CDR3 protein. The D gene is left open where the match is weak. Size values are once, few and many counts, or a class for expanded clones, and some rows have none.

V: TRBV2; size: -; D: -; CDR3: CASQVGVLSYEQYF
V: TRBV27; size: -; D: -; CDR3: CATRAGSSYNEQFF
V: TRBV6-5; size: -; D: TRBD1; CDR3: CATDRTGGATDTQYF
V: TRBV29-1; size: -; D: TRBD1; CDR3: CSPGGRGSNTEAFF
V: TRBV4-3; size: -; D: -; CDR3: CASSQDLSIEQFF
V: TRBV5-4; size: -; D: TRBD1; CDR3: CASTPSPQGAVRGYTF
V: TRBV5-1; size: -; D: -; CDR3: CASWASRTPYEQYF
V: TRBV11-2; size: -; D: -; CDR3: CASSYSGVANYGYTF
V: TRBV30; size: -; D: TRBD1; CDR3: CAWSVQVDRADTEAFF
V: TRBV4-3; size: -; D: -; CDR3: CASSHSHEKLFF
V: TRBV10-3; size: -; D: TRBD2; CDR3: CAISLLAGDWAYNEQFF
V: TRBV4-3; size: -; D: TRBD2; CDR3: CASSQGSGGSGEQYF
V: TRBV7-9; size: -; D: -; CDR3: CASSPIFGYGYTF
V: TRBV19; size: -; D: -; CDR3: CASTSRALNTEAFF
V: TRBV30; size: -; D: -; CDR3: CAWSRGSYEQYF
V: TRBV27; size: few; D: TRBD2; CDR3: CASSPLNSGIEQFF
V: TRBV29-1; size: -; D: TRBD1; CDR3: CSVGIAGGSGELFF
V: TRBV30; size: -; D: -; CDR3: CAWSAGGTDTQYF
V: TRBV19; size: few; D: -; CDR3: CASSGELVFTEAFF
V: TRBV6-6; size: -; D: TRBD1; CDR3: CASRNDRAGEKLFF
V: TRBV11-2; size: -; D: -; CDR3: CASSLGLGLYEQYF
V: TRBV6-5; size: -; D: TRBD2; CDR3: CASSYSGLAGDEQFF
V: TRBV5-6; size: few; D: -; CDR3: CASSFTGLNTEAFF
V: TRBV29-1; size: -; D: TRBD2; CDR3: CSVKISGSGRQIRETQYF
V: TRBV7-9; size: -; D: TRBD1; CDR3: CASSSTDRADTEAFF
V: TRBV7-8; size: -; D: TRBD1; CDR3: CASSSKTGHNEKLFF
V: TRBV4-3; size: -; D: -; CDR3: CASSLQVDRYNEQFF